This TCR beta chain emerged from a study of glioma-infiltrating T cells. Study-level results: Gliomas, especially low-grade, showed above-expected tissue-blood divergence; non-neoplastic patients showed below.

A remark on this clonotype: Its antigen is currently unknown. This may stem from a read error, because a much larger clone lies one nucleotide away.

The iRepertoire nested amplicon-rescue multiplex PCR amplified TCR alpha and beta CDR3s from RNA. Each CDR3 protein gets one entry after TCRdb re-called the multiplex PCR reads with MiXCR. The table includes under 200,000 distinct CDR3 sequences, over 40% detected once. The sequence was obtained from a human donor with low-grade glioma or glioblastoma, undergoing nonglioma brain surgery, or in good health (not recorded which). Specimen: glioma tissue, nonneoplastic brain tissue, or PBMCs (not recorded which).

The CDR3 sequence: CASSNRNSDQPRHF. In nucleotides, the CDR3 is TGTGCCAGCAGTAACAGGAACTCGGATCAGCCCCGGCATTTT. The chain recombines TRBV28 with TRBJ1-5; perhaps TRBD1 as D (5 bases). The CDR3 has 14 residues. Per the germline V gene, CDR1 is MDHEN and CDR2 is SYDVKM.